The 21 T cell receptor beta chains listed next were all sequenced from one sample in a study of brain T cells in children with intractable seizures. Profiled with immunoSEQ multiplex PCR; TCRdb holds only in-frame clones, not every one. The sample lists fewer than 150,000 clones; 90% to 95% were seen once. The material sequenced was peripheral blood, taken at surgery. These receptors were obtained from a boy under three years old with hemimegalencephaly and intractable seizures.

The rearrangement links TRBV7-2 to TRBJ2-7; D is undetermined. V was cut by 3 bases and J by 4 bases, with 13 bases left in between. The CDR3 is 14 amino acids. Germline V gene data show CDR1 as SGHTA and CDR2 as FQGNSA. The CDR3 region is CASSLVDMTYEQYF. In DNA form, the CDR3 reads TGTGCCAGCAGCTTGGTTGACATGACTTACGAGCAGTACTTC.

The genes are TRBV11-2 and TRBJ2-7; the match to TRBD2 covers 8 bases. V shed 1 base and J 9 bases; nucleotides not matched to a gene: 8. This CDR3 comprises 14 residues. Germline-derived CDR1 and CDR2 are SGHAT and FQNNGV. CDR3 DNA: TGTGCCAGCAGCTTAGGTGGTAGCGGGATTGTGCAGTACTTC. Protein sequence: CASSLGGSGIVQYF.

This chain joins TRBV4-2 and TRBJ1-1; D gene unclear. The CDR3 has 11 residues. Germline V gene sequence: CDR1 LGHNA, CDR2 YNFKEQ. The germline V and J ends were trimmed by 3 bases and 2 bases, with 1 base remaining between them. CDR3 sequence: CASSHNTEAFF. CDR3 nucleotide sequence: TGTGCCAGCAGCCACAACACTGAAGCTTTCTTT.

This rearrangement joins TRBV28 to TRBJ1-2, with 8 bases that match TRBD1. V trimming: 3 bases; J trimming: 4 bases; junction bases outside the gene matches: 4. The CDR3 totals 14 residues. Germline V lookup: CDR1 MDHEN, CDR2 SYDVKM. The CDR3 is CASSFTDRVYGYTF. For the CDR3, the DNA is TGTGCCAGCAGTTTTACGGACAGGGTCTATGGCTACACCTTC.

J is TRBJ2-1 and V is TRBV11-3; 8 nucleotides line up with TRBD2. Per germline, CDR1 SGHNT and CDR2 YENEEA. The CDR3 sequence is 13 residues long. With 2 bases clipped from V and 8 bases from J, the junction kept 2 bases outside the gene matches. The DNA of the CDR3 is TGTGCCAGCAGCTTACTAGCGGGCGATGAGCAGTTCTTC. Residues: CASSLLAGDEQFF.

The chain couples TRBV9 to TRBJ2-7; D is uncertain. This CDR3 contains 15 residues. V lost 0 bases, J lost 2 bases, and 12 bases lay in between. Germline loops: CDR1 SGDLS, CDR2 YYNGEE. CDR3 coding DNA: TGTGCCAGCAGCGTAGAAGACCTCCTCCCCTACGAGCAGTACTTC. Encoded protein: CASSVEDLLPYEQYF. The variable domain in full, with the rest retrieved from reference TRBV9 and TRBJ2-7, is DSGVTQTPKHLITATGQRVTLRCSPRSGDLSVYWYQQSLDQGLQFLIQYYNGEERAKGNILERFSAQQFPDLHSELNLSSLELGDSALYFCASSVEDLLPYEQYFGPGTRLTVT.

CDR3 in amino acids: CASSQDLLAARTQYF. The CDR3 region has the DNA TGCGCCAGCAGCCAAGATCTCTTAGCGGCCAGGACCCAGTACTTC. The chain is built from TRBV4-1 and TRBJ2-5; possibly TRBD2 for D (6 bases). The CDR3 sequence is 15 residues long. Trimming stripped 0 bases from V and 7 bases from J, with 15 bases between. Per the germline V gene, CDR1 is MGHRA and CDR2 is YSYEKL.

The V call is TRBV4-1, the J call TRBJ2-7; 8 nucleotides align to TRBD2. Per the germline V gene, CDR1 is MGHRA and CDR2 is YSYEKL. The CDR3 sequence is 19 residues long. V dropped 3 bases and J dropped 0; count of bases not matched to a gene: 16. CDR3 sequence reads: CASSQKAVPGGGGSYEQYF. In DNA, the CDR3 is TGCGCCAGCAGCCAGAAGGCTGTGCCGGGAGGGGGGGGCTCCTACGAGCAGTACTTC.

The rearrangement uses TRBV7-8 and TRBJ1-6; D uncertain. Trimming removed 2 bases from V and 5 bases from J, with 7 bases in between. The CDR3 covers 14 residues. The germline V gene has CDR1 SGHVS and CDR2 FQNEAQ. The CDR3 sequence: CASSLIGDNSPLHF. The CDR3 DNA reads TGTGCCAGCAGCTTAATAGGTGATAATTCACCCCTCCACTTT.

J is TRBJ1-5 and V is TRBV18, with D unclear. The germline V gene encodes CDR1 KGHSH and CDR2 LQKENI. V gave up 4 bases and J gave up 1 base, with 14 bases separating them. The CDR3 extends over 16 amino acids. The CDR3 DNA reads as TGTGCCAGCTCACTAGAGGACCTATCAAGCAATCAGCCCCAGCATTTT. It encodes CASSLEDLSSNQPQHF.

As DNA, the CDR3 is TGCAGCGTTGAACCAGGGTTAGCCAAAAACATTCAGTACTTC. This sequence encodes CSVEPGLAKNIQYF. The chain is built from TRBV29-1 and TRBJ2-4; D may be TRBD1 (5 bases). Germline-derived CDR1 and CDR2 are SQVTM and ANQGSEA. The V and J ends lost 2 bases and 0 bases respectively, with 8 bases between them. The CDR3 length is 14 residues. Together with reference TRBV29-1 and TRBJ2-4, the CDR3 gives the full variable domain: SAVISQKPSRDICQRGTSLTIQCQVDSQVTMMFWYRQQPGQSLTLIATANQGSEATYESGFVIDKFPISRPNLTFSTLTVSNMSPEDSSIYLCSVEPGLAKNIQYFGAGTRLSVL.

The CDR3 DNA reads as TGCGCCAGCAGCCTCCCTAGCGGAACCCACAATGAGCAGTTCTTC. Translated, it gives CASSLPSGTHNEQFF. This chain joins TRBV5-1 and TRBJ2-1, with 7 positions matching TRBD2. There are 15 residues in the CDR3. Germline CDR1 and CDR2: SGHRS and YFSETQ. Trimming took 4 bases from V and 5 from J; bases not matched to a gene: 9.

The count of this clone is one. This chain uses TRBV11-3 with TRBJ1-2, with D unresolved. The CDR3 has 14 residues. V was pared by 1 base and J by 3 bases, with 9 bases between. From germline, CDR1 is SGHNT and CDR2 YENEEA. DNA for the CDR3: TGTGCCAGCAGCTTAGGACGGCACGACTATGGCTACACCTTC. Amino acid sequence: CASSLGRHDYGYTF.

This clone was observed a handful of times. This chain links TRBV25-1 with TRBJ1-5; TRBD1 matches 7 bases. Unmatched junction bases numbered 8, after V lost 3 bases and J lost 6 bases. This CDR3 is 15 amino acids long. Per germline, CDR1 MGHDK and CDR2 SYGVNS. The CDR3 reads CASSEATGPPQPQHF. DNA of the CDR3: TGTGCCAGCAGTGAGGCGACAGGGCCTCCTCAGCCCCAGCATTTT. The variable domain in full, with the rest retrieved from reference TRBV25-1 and TRBJ1-5, is EADIYQTPRYLVIGTGKKITLECSQTMGHDKMYWYQQDPGMELHLIHYSYGVNSTEKGDLSSESTVSRIRTEHFPLTLESARPSHTSQYLCASSEATGPPQPQHFGDGTRLSIL.

This sequence joins TRBV7-2 and TRBJ2-7; a weak D match, TRBD1 (5 bases). CDR1 and CDR2 (germline): SGHTA, FQGNSA. This CDR3 is built from 15 residues. Trimming shortened V by 5 bases and J by 5 bases, and 19 bases separated the two germline ends. The chain's CDR3 is CASSMITGYWDEQYF. The CDR3 bases are TGTGCCAGCAGCATGATAACAGGTTATTGGGACGAGCAGTACTTC. The variable domain in full, completed from reference TRBV7-2 and TRBJ2-7, reads GAGVSQSPSNKVTEKGKDVELRCDPISGHTALYWYRQSLGQGLEFLIYFQGNSAPDKSGLPSDRFSAERTGGSVSTLTIQRTQQEDSAVYLCASSMITGYWDEQYFGPGTRLTVT.

The sample holds one count of this clone. The chain's CDR3 is CASSQDRTGGRDNEQFF. Written as DNA, the CDR3 is TGTGCCAGCAGCCAAGATAGGACGGGAGGGAGGGACAATGAGCAGTTCTTC. The chain employs TRBV3-1 (or the pseudogene TRBV3-2) and TRBJ2-1, with 8 bases matching TRBD2. Looked up from germline, CDR1 is LGHDT and CDR2 is YNNKEL (reference sequence). V lost 0 bases to trimming and J lost 5 bases; unmatched junction nucleotides: 9. The CDR3 runs 17 residues.

This clone was seen only a few times. The CDR3: CASRLAGPNQPQHF. The CDR3 nucleotides are TGTGCAAGTCGCTTAGCGGGGCCCAATCAGCCCCAGCATTTT. This sequence joins TRBV12-2 and TRBJ1-5; the D segment call TRBD1 is taken from the table without a DNA check. TRBV12-2 constitutes a pseudogene. CDR3 length: 14 amino acids.

V gene TRBV30 combines with J gene TRBJ1-1; no reliable D call. The CDR3 has 13 residues. Trimming left V 4 bases short and J 0 bases short, with 9 bases between. Germline loops: CDR1 GTSNPN, CDR2 SVGIG (reference sequence). DNA of the CDR3: TGTGCCTGGATCCTGGAAGTGAACACTGAAGCTTTCTTT. Translating gives CAWILEVNTEAFF.

V is TRBV24-1 and J is TRBJ2-2, with TRBD2 identical over 7 bases. With V trimmed by 5 bases and J by 0 bases, 8 bases remained unmatched. Germline loops: CDR1 KGHDR, CDR2 SFDVKD. This CDR3 is built from 17 residues. Here the CDR3 reads CATSALGGGSNTGELFF. The CDR3 region has the DNA TGTGCCACCAGTGCCCTGGGCGGGGGTTCGAACACCGGGGAGCTGTTTTTT.

This rearrangement joins TRBV27 to TRBJ2-7; TRBD1 aligns across 11 bases. This CDR3 spans 17 amino acids. Germline CDR1 and CDR2: MNHEY and SMNVEV (reference sequence). J lost 6 bases, V lost 1 base, and 11 bases had no gene match. The CDR3, as DNA: TGTGCCAGCAGTTTATTGCGGACGGGACAGGGGGTCTTCGAGCAGTACTTC. This translates into CASSLLRTGQGVFEQYF.

V gene TRBV5-1 combines with J gene TRBJ2-2; TRBD1 is a possible D gene (6 bases). V was cut by 5 bases and J by 1 base, with 9 bases left in between. The germline V gene encodes CDR1 SGHRS and CDR2 YFSETQ. This CDR3 is 14 amino acids long. In DNA form, the CDR3 reads TGCGCCAGCAGACAGGGTATGAACACCGGGGAGCTGTTTTTT. Amino acid sequence: CASRQGMNTGELFF.